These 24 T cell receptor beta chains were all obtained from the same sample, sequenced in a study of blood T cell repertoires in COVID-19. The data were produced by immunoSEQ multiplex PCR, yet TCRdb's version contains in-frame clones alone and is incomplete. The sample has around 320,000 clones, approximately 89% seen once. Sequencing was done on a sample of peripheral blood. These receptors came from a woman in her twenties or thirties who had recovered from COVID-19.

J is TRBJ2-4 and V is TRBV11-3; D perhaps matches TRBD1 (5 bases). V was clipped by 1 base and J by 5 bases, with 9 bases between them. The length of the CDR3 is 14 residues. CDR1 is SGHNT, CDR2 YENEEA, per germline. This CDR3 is CASSLGRGENIQYF. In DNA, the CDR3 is TGTGCCAGCAGCTTAGGAAGGGGCGAAAACATTCAGTACTTC.

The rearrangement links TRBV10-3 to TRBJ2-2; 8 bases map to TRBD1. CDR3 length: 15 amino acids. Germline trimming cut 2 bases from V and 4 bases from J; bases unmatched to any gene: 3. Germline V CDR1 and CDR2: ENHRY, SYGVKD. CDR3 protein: CAISEPGGTTGELFF. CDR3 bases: TGTGCCATCAGTGAGCCAGGGGGCACCACCGGGGAGCTGTTTTTT.

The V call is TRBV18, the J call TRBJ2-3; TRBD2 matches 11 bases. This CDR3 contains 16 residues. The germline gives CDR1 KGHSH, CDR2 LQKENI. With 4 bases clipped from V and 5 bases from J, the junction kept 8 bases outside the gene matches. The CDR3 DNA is TGTGCCAGCTCACTAAGTAGCGGGGGGGCCGTAGATACGCAGTATTTT. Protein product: CASSLSSGGAVDTQYF.

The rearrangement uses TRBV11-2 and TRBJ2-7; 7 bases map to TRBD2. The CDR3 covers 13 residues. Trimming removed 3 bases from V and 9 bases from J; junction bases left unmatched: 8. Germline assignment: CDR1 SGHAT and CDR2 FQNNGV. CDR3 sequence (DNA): TGTGCCAGCAGCTTGGGAAGGGAGGGAACGCAGTACTTC. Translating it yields CASSLGREGTQYF.

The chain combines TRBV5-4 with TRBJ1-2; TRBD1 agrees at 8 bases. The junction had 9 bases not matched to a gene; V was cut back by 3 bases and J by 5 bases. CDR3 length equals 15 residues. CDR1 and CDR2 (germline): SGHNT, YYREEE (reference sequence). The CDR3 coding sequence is TGTGCCAGCAGCTCCAGCAGGGGGCTCGAATATGGCTACACCTTC. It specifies CASSSSRGLEYGYTF.

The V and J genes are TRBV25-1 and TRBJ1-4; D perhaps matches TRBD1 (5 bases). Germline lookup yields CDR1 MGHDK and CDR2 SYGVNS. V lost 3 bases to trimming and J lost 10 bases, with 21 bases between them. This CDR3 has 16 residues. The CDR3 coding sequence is TGTGCCAGCAGTGAGAGGACACCCACTCTAGGTGGAAAACTGTTTTTT. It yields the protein CASSERTPTLGGKLFF.

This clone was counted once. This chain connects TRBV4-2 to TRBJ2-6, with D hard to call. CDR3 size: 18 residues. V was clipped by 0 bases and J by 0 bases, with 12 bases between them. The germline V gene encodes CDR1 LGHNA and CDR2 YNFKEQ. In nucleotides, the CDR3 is TGTGCCAGCAGCCAAGAGCGTTGGTCCGTCTCTGGGGCCAACGTCCTGACTTTC. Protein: CASSQERWSVSGANVLTF.

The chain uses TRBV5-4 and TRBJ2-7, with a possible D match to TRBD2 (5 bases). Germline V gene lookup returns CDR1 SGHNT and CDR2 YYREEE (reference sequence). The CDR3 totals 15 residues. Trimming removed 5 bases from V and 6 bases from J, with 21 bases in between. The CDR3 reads CASRTYAGSGSEQYF. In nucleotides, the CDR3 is TGTGCCAGCAGAACCTACGCTGGGAGCGGTAGCGAGCAGTACTTC.

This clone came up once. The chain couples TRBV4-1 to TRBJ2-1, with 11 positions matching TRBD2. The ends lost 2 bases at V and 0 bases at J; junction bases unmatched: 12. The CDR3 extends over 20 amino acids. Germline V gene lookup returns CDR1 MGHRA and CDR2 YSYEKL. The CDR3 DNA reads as TGCGCCAGCAGCCAATCACTAGCGGGGGATTGGATAAGCTCCTACAATGAGCAGTTCTTC. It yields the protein CASSQSLAGDWISSYNEQFF.

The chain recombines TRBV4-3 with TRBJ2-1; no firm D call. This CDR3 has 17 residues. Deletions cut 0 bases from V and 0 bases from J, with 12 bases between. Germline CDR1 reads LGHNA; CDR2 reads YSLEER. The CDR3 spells CASSQEVSHSSYNEQFF. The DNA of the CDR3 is TGCGCCAGCAGCCAAGAAGTAAGCCATTCCTCCTACAATGAGCAGTTCTTC.

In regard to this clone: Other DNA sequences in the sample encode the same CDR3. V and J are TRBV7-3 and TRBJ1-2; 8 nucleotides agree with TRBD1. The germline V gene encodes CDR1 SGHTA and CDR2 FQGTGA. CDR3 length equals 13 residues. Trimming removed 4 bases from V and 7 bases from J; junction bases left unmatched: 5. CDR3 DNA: TGTGCCAGCAGCTCCAGGGGGCGGGGTGGCTACACCTTC. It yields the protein CASSSRGRGGYTF.

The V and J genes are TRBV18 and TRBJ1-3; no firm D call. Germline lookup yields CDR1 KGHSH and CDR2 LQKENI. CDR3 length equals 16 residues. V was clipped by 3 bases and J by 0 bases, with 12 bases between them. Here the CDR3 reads CASSPVEGNSGNTIYF. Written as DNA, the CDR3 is TGTGCCAGCTCACCGGTCGAGGGAAACTCTGGAAACACCATATATTTT.

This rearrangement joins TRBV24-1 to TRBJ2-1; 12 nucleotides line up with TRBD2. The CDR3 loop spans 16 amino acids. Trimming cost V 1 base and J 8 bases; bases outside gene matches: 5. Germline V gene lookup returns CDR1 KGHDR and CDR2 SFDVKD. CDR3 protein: CATSDFRLAGEDEQFF. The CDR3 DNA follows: TGTGCCACCAGTGATTTCAGACTAGCGGGGGAGGATGAGCAGTTCTTC.

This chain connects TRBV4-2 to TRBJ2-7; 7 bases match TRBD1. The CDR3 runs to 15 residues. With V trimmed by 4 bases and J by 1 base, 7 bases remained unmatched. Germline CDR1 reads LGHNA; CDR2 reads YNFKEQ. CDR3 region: CASSLQGRWSYEQYF. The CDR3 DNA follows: TGTGCCAGCAGCCTACAGGGGCGATGGTCCTACGAGCAGTACTTC.

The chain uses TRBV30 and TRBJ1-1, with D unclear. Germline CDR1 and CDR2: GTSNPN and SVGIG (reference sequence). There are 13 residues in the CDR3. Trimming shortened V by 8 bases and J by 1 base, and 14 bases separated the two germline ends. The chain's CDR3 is CARGGLSNTEAFF. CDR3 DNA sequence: TGTGCCCGAGGAGGACTATCGAACACTGAAGCTTTCTTT.

DNA for the CDR3: TGTGCCAGCAGCTTGGCAGGGGATAACTACGAGCAGTACTTC. The encoded protein is CASSLAGDNYEQYF. V gene TRBV13 combines with J gene TRBJ2-7; D possibly corresponds to TRBD1 (6 bases). Trimming cost V 3 bases and J 3 bases, with 12 bases left between them. From germline, CDR1 is PRHDT and CDR2 FYEKMQ (reference sequence). The CDR3 consists of 14 residues.

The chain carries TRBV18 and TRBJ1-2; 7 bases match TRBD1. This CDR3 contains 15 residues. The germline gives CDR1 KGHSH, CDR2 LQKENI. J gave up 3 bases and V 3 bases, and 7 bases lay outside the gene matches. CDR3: CASSPWDSKHYGYTF. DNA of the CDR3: TGTGCCAGCTCACCCTGGGACAGCAAGCACTATGGCTACACCTTC.

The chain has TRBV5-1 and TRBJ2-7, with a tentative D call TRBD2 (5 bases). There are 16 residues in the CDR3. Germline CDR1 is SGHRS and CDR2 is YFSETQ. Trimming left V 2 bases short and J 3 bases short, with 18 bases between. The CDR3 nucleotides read TGCGCCAGCAGCTTCGGAGGCTCAGGTGAAATCTACGAGCAGTACTTC. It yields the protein CASSFGGSGEIYEQYF.

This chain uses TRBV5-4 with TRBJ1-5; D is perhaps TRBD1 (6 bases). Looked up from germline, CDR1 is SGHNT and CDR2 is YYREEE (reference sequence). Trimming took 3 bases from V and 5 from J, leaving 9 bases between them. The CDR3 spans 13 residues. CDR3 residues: CASSSGGDQPQHF. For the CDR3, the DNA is TGTGCCAGCAGCTCTGGGGGCGATCAGCCCCAGCATTTT.

The CDR3 region has the DNA TGTGCCAGCAGCTTAGGAGCGGGGGGCGGCTATGGCTACACCTTC. Amino acids: CASSLGAGGGYGYTF. This chain connects TRBV7-2 to TRBJ1-2; D is possibly TRBD1 (6 bases). The CDR3 extends over 15 amino acids. With 1 base removed from V and 4 bases from J, the gap between germline ends came to 13 bases. Germline loops: CDR1 SGHTA, CDR2 FQGNSA. Full variable domain (remainder filled in from reference TRBV7-2 and TRBJ1-2): GAGVSQSPSNKVTEKGKDVELRCDPISGHTALYWYRQSLGQGLEFLIYFQGNSAPDKSGLPSDRFSAERTGGSVSTLTIQRTQQEDSAVYLCASSLGAGGGYGYTFGSGTRLTVV.

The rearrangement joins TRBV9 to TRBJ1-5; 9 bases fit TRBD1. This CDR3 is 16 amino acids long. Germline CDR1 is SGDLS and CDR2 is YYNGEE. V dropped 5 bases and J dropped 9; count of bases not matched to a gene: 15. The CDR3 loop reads CASSSGTGRRGRPQHF. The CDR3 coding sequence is TGTGCCAGCAGTTCGGGGACAGGGAGGCGAGGGCGGCCCCAGCATTTT.

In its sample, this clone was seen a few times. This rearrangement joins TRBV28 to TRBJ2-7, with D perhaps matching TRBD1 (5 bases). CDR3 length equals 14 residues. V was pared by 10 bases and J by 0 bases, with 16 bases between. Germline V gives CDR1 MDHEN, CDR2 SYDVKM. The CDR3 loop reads CAIMEQGSSYEQYF. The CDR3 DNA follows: TGTGCCATCATGGAGCAGGGTTCCTCCTACGAGCAGTACTTC.

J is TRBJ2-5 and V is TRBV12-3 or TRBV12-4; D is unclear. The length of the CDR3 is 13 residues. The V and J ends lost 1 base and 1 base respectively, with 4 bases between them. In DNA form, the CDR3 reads TGTGCCAGCAGTTTAGACAGCCAAGAGACCCAGTACTTC. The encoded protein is CASSLDSQETQYF.

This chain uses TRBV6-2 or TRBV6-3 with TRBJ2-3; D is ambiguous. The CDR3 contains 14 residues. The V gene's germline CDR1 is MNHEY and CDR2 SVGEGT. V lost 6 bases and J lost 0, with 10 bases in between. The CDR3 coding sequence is TGTGCCAGCAGCGCGCCGTTCAGCACAGATACGCAGTATTTT. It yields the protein CASSAPFSTDTQYF.